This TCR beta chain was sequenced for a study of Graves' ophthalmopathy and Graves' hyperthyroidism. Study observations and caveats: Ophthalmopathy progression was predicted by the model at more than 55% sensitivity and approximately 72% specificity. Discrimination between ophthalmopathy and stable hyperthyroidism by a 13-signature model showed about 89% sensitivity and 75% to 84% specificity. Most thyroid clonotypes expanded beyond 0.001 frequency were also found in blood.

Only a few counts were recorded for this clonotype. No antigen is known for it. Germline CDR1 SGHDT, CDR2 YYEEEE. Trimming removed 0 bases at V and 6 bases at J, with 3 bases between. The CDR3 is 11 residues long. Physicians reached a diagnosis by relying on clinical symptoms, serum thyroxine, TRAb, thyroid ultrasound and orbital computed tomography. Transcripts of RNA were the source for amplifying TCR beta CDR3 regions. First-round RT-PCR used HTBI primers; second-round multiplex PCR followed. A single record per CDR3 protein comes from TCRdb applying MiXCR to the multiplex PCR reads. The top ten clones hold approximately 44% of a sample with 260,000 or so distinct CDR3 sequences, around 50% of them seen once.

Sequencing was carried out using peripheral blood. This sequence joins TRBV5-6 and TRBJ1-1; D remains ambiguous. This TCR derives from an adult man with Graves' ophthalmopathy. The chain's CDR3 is CASSLGPEAFF. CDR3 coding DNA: TGTGCCAGCAGCTTGGGGCCTGAAGCTTTCTTT.